Below, 19 T cell receptor beta chains from the same sample are listed, as sequenced in a study of T cell responses to AZD1222 COVID-19 vaccine. Clones were sequenced by immunoSEQ multiplex PCR, and TCRdb holds only the in-frame ones, with some missing. The sample has around 170,000 clones; approximately 91% are singletons. Material: peripheral blood, obtained on day 0 of AZD1222 vaccination. The receptors originated from an adult in good health.

V and J are TRBV25-1 and TRBJ2-5, with D perhaps matching TRBD1 or TRBD2 (5 bases each). CDR1 and CDR2 (germline): MGHDK, SYGVNS. This CDR3 region has 14 residues. V lost 5 bases to trimming and J lost 4 bases, with 14 bases between them. CDR3 bases: TGTGCCAGCAGTTATTTAGAGGGGCGAGAGACCCAGTACTTC. This sequence encodes CASSYLEGRETQYF.

The J gene is TRBJ2-7, the V gene TRBV19; 10 bases match TRBD1. The germline V gene encodes CDR1 LNHDA and CDR2 SQIVND (reference sequence). The V gene end was trimmed by 0 bases and the J gene end by 4 bases; junction bases not matched to a gene: 9. CDR3 size: 17 residues. The CDR3 region is CASSIDPPTGGRYEQYF. CDR3 coding DNA: TGTGCCAGTAGTATAGATCCCCCGACAGGGGGCAGGTACGAGCAGTACTTC.

V usage is TRBV6-2 or TRBV6-3 and J usage is TRBJ2-3; 8 nucleotides agree with TRBD1. With 5 bases clipped from V and 0 bases from J, the junction kept 10 bases outside the gene matches. Germline values: CDR1 MNHEY, CDR2 SVGEGT. This CDR3 is built from 17 residues. CDR3 sequence (DNA): TGTGCCAGCAGTAGCTCCCGGACAGGGAAGAGCACAGATACGCAGTATTTT. Translated, it gives CASSSSRTGKSTDTQYF.

This rearrangement joins TRBV4-3 to TRBJ2-1; TRBD2 agrees at 9 bases. J gave up 2 bases and V 0 bases, and 8 bases lay outside the gene matches. This CDR3 region has 18 residues. In germline, CDR1 is LGHNA, CDR2 YSLEER. This CDR3 is CASSQDLSGGPAYNEQFF. The DNA of the CDR3 is TGCGCCAGCAGCCAAGATTTGAGCGGGGGGCCAGCCTACAATGAGCAGTTCTTC.

This clone was counted only a few times. One end of the junction is discordant with germline, which a read error may explain. The genes are TRBV12-5 and TRBJ1-6; tentative D call: TRBD1 (6 bases). Germline-derived CDR1 and CDR2 are LGHNT and FRNRAP. This CDR3 region has 11 residues. CDR3 in amino acids: CASAKDSLGEF. CDR3 DNA: TGTGCTAGTGCTAAGGACAGCTTGGGGGAGTTT.

This clone was detected only once. The chain has TRBV2 and TRBJ2-7, with D possibly being TRBD1 (6 bases). Germline V gene sequence: CDR1 SNHLY, CDR2 FYNNEI. The CDR3 is 12 residues long. Trimming pared 5 bases from V and 7 bases from J, leaving 12 bases between. CDR3 sequence reads: CASSPTGPEQYF. The CDR3 DNA follows: TGTGCCAGCAGTCCTACAGGGCCGGAGCAGTACTTC.

This clone was observed a single time. V usage is TRBV12-3 or TRBV12-4 and J usage is TRBJ1-1, with 7 bases aligning to TRBD1. V was clipped by 2 bases and J by 7 bases; unmatched bases: 4. The CDR3 has 13 amino acids. For the CDR3, the DNA is TGTGCCAGCAGTTTAATTGGGACAGATGAAGCTTTCTTT. This translates into CASSLIGTDEAFF.

This sequence joins TRBV10-3 and TRBJ2-3; 11 bases line up with TRBD2. Looked up from germline, CDR1 is ENHRY and CDR2 is SYGVKD. V shed 7 bases, J shed 1 base, and the junction held 10 bases outside the gene matches. The CDR3 extends over 17 amino acids. CDR3 in DNA: TGTGCCATCAAGGTAGCGGGGGGGCCGCGCGGCACAGATACGCAGTATTTT. Protein sequence: CAIKVAGGPRGTDTQYF.

The gene calls are TRBV27 and TRBJ2-6; D gene unclear. The CDR3 sequence is 16 residues long. Trimming shortened V by 3 bases and J by 0 bases, and 9 bases separated the two germline ends. The germline gives CDR1 MNHEY, CDR2 SMNVEV (reference sequence). The CDR3 sequence is CASSLLRVSGANVLTF. CDR3 bases: TGTGCCAGCAGTTTGTTAAGGGTCTCTGGGGCCAACGTCCTGACTTTC.

This clone was picked up one time. This sequence joins TRBV29-1 and TRBJ1-1; 10 bases line up with TRBD1. The CDR3 spans 13 residues. Germline V gene sequence: CDR1 SQVTM, CDR2 ANQGSEA. V lost 7 bases to trimming and J lost 0 bases; unmatched junction nucleotides: 2. The CDR3 loop reads CSGGQGVNTEAFF. The CDR3 DNA is TGCAGCGGTGGACAGGGGGTGAACACTGAAGCTTTCTTT. Full variable domain (rest looked up from reference TRBV29-1 and TRBJ1-1): SAVISQKPSRDICQRGTSLTIQCQVDSQVTMMFWYRQQPGQSLTLIATANQGSEATYESGFVIDKFPISRPNLTFSTLTVSNMSPEDSSIYLCSGGQGVNTEAFFGQGTRLTVV.

The rearrangement uses TRBV28 and TRBJ2-7; 7 nucleotides match TRBD1. Losses at the gene ends were 5 bases for V and 7 bases for J; bases not matched to a gene: 14. CDR1 and CDR2 (germline): MDHEN, SYDVKM. The CDR3 contains 15 residues. CDR3 DNA: TGTGCCAGCAGTCCACCCCGAGACAGGGTCCGGGAGCAGTACTTC. Translated: CASSPPRDRVREQYF.

This chain uses TRBV2 with TRBJ2-5; no clear D. This CDR3 is built from 14 residues. V lost 2 bases to trimming and J lost 1 base, with 8 bases between them. Germline loops: CDR1 SNHLY, CDR2 FYNNEI. The CDR3: CASSEIVGQETQYF. The DNA for the CDR3 is TGTGCCAGCAGTGAAATTGTGGGCCAAGAGACCCAGTACTTC.

The CDR3 DNA follows: TGTGCCAGCAGTTTCCAACCTATATCTAGCGGGGCCTCCTACGAGCAGTACTTC. As protein: CASSFQPISSGASYEQYF. The chain carries TRBV28 and TRBJ2-7, with TRBD2 matching over 9 bases. Unmatched junction bases numbered 12, after V lost 3 bases and J lost 0 bases. Germline CDR1 is MDHEN and CDR2 is SYDVKM. The CDR3 is made up of 18 amino acids.

V usage is TRBV3-1 (or the pseudogene TRBV3-2) and J usage is TRBJ2-5; D ambiguous. Germline V gene data show CDR1 as LGHDT and CDR2 as YNNKEL (reference sequence). The CDR3 extends over 13 amino acids. Trimming pared 3 bases from V and 1 base from J, leaving 6 bases between. The CDR3 here is CASSQASQETQYF. CDR3 nucleotides: TGTGCCAGCAGCCAGGCAAGCCAAGAGACCCAGTACTTC.

This chain uses TRBV7-2 with TRBJ2-6, with 7 bases fitting TRBD1. The CDR3 is made up of 17 amino acids. Germline lookup yields CDR1 SGHTA and CDR2 FQGNSA. The junction had 8 bases not matched to a gene; V was cut back by 5 bases and J by 1 base. DNA of the CDR3: TGTGCCAGCAGCACAGGACAGGCAACGTCTGGGGCCAACGTCCTGACTTTC. Its translation is CASSTGQATSGANVLTF.

The V gene is TRBV29-1, the J gene TRBJ1-4; D possibly corresponds to TRBD1 (6 bases). CDR3 length: 16 residues. Trimming stripped 4 bases from V and 0 bases from J, with 15 bases between. The germline V gene has CDR1 SQVTM and CDR2 ANQGSEA. The CDR3 spells CSVVLGRGSTNEKLFF. CDR3 coding DNA: TGCAGCGTTGTCCTAGGCAGGGGATCAACTAATGAAAAACTGTTTTTT.

This chain joins TRBV10-1 and TRBJ2-3; 7 bases align to TRBD2. From germline, CDR1 is WNHNN and CDR2 SYGVQD (reference sequence). The CDR3 has 15 amino acids. V lost 6 bases and J lost 0; bases outside the gene matches: 6. The CDR3 spells CASSPSGASTDTQYF. Here the CDR3 DNA reads TGCGCCAGCAGCCCAAGCGGGGCAAGCACAGATACGCAGTATTTT.

There are a few counts of this clone. This sequence joins TRBV6-5 and TRBJ2-3; no definite D call. This CDR3 is 13 amino acids long. Looked up from germline, CDR1 is MNHEY and CDR2 is SVGAGI. V dropped 8 bases and J dropped 4 bases, with 13 bases sitting between them. CDR3 in DNA: TGTGCCAGCGTAGAGGTTTGGTCAGATACGCAGTATTTT. Residues: CASVEVWSDTQYF.

The chain uses TRBV4-3 and TRBJ1-2; 7 bases align to TRBD1. V was clipped by 1 base and J by 8 bases; unmatched bases: 10. Germline CDR1 and CDR2: LGHNA and YSLEER. This CDR3 contains 15 residues. The CDR3 region is CASSQAAGQEYGYTF. The CDR3 nucleotides read TGCGCCAGCAGCCAAGCCGCAGGACAGGAATACGGCTACACCTTC.